This T cell receptor (beta chain) was captured by sequencing in a study of blood T cell repertoires in COVID-19 (dated by TCRdb to about 2020). Looking at the study overall: The collaborator samples originated in the United States, Italy and Spain and spanned the acute and convalescent phases of COVID-19. The prospective study material was composed of cDNA or gDNA derived from T cells, B-cell-depleted T cells, or PBMCs. Subjects who had been exposed to COVID-19, were actively infected with it, or had recovered from it provided the deeply sampled blood TCRbeta repertoires that made up the dataset. The repertoires were made available in a free public database intended to serve as a resource for research on the immune response to SARS-CoV-2. Samples were obtained from the ongoing ImmuneRACE study (first 160 participants) and from some 1,300 subjects provided by 6 global collaborators. Sample metadata almost always included a de-identified subject ID, COVID-19 status, age in years and sex. HLA class I and class II types, where available, came from metadata supplied by the sample provider rather than from assay-based typing.

The immunoSEQ Assay, a bias-controlled multiplex PCR, was used to amplify TCRbeta CDR3 regions from genomic DNA. From the authors' description of their analysis: Within the assay, amplification of reference gene primers was used to estimate how many nucleated cells each sample contained. To quantify the absolute abundance of each unique TCRbeta CDR3 rearrangement, sequence reads were collapsed and filtered. For each sample, productive Simpson clonality was calculated by taking the square root of Simpson's diversity index across productive rearrangements. Imported from immuneACCESS, the table was reduced by TCRdb to in-frame sequences with V and J called. These copies leave out some clones; in studies compared against another copy, an unresolved V gene accounts for under half, and the cause of the remainder is not known. V, J and clone size are taken as reported in that table, and D and trimming were inferred from the DNA itself. This sample gives approximately 180,000 clones in total; 80% to 90% of them show up just once. 2% to 2.5% of the sample goes to the ten largest clones.

Concerning this clone itself: Its binding antigen is unknown. Base qualities are not recorded, but no much larger clone differs from it by a single base.

Results and caveats for the whole study, not just this receptor: The amount of clinical and demographic metadata varied by source and participant and was provided uncurated.

Participants in the prospective study were enrolled through a virtual design, were aged roughly 18 to 100 years, and lived in under 25 United States geographic areas. To assign participants to cohorts, the prospective study relied on clinical history that participants themselves reported in a screening survey and a study questionnaire. Each participant in the prospective study had whole blood, serum and a nasopharyngeal or oropharyngeal swab collected by mobile phlebotomists. Prospective study participants could optionally give additional blood draws and questionnaires over an approximately two-month period. Blood samples from the prospective study were shipped frozen or at room temperature prior to DNA extraction. The sequenced material came from PBMCs or T cells enriched from blood (not recorded which). The sequence was obtained from a woman between 35 and 50 years old with acute COVID-19.

The encoded CDR3 is CASSALGQGPLGTF. The bases read TGTGCCAGCAGCGCCCTGGGACAAGGTCCCCTAGGAACCTTC. The chain couples TRBV5-5 to TRBJ1-2, with a weak D call of TRBD1 (6 bases match). According to the germline V gene (reference sequence), CDR1 reads SGHKS and CDR2 reads YYEKEE. The junction carries 24 bases between V and J, which are trimmed by 4 bases and 14 bases respectively. Counted from cysteine to phenylalanine, this CDR3 has 14 amino acids. Only the CDR3 DNA is retained, 42 bases long and in frame from the first base.